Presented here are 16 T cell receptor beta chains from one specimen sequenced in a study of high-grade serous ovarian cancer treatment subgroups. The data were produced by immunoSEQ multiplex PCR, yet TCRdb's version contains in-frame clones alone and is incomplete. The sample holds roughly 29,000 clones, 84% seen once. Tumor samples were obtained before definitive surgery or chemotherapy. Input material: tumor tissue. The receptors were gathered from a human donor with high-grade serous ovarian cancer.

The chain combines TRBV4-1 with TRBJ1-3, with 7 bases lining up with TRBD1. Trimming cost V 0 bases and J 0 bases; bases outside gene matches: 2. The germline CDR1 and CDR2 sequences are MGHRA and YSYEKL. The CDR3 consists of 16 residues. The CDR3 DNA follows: TGCGCCAGCAGCCAAGAAAGGGGGCTCTCTGGAAACACCATATATTTT. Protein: CASSQERGLSGNTIYF.

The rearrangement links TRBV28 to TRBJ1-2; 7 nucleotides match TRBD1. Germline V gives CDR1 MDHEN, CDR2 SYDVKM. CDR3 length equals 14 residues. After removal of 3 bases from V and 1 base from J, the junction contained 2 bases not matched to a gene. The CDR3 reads CASSLTGLNYGYTF. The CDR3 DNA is TGTGCCAGCAGTTTGACAGGGCTTAACTATGGCTACACCTTC.

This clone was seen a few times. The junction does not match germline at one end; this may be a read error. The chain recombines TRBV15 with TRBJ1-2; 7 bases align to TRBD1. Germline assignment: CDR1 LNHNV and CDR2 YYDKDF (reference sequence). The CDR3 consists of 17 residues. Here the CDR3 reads CATSREKTGTVSYGYTF. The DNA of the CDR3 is TGTGCCACCAGCCGAGAGAAGACCGGGACAGTAAGCTATGGCTACACCTTC.

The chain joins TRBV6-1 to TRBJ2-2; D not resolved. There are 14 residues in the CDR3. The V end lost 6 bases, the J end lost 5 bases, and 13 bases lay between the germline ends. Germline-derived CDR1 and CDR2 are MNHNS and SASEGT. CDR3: CASREYAATGELFF. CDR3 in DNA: TGTGCCAGCAGAGAATACGCAGCTACCGGGGAGCTGTTTTTT.

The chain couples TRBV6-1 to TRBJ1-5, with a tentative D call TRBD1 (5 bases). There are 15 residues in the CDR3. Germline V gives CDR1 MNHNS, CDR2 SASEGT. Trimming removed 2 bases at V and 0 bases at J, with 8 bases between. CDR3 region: CASSEIRGSNQPQHF. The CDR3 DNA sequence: TGTGCCAGCAGTGAAATAAGGGGTAGCAATCAGCCCCAGCATTTT.

The CDR3 loop is CASRTNDGNTIYF. The DNA for the CDR3 is TGTGCCAGTAGGACTAATGATGGAAACACCATATATTTT. The rearrangement joins TRBV19 to TRBJ1-3; D is unresolved. Trimming stripped 6 bases from V and 3 bases from J, with 9 bases between. Germline CDR1 and CDR2: LNHDA and SQIVND (reference sequence). CDR3 size: 13 residues.

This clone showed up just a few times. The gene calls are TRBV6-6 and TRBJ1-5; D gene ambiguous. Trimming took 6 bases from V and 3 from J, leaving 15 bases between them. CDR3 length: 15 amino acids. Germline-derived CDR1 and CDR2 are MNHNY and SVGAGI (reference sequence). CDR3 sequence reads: CASSPLPRYNQPQHF. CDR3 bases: TGTGCCAGCAGCCCACTCCCACGGTACAATCAGCCCCAGCATTTT.

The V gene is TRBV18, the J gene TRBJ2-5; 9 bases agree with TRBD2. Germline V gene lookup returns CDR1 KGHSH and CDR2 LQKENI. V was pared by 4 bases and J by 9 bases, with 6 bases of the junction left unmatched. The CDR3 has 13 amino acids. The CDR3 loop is CASSHTERGAQYF. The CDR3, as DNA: TGTGCCAGCTCACACACAGAGCGGGGGGCCCAGTACTTC.

CDR3 sequence: CASSYSSSSGANVLTF. The DNA of the CDR3 is TGTGCCAGCAGTTACTCCTCAAGCTCTGGGGCCAACGTCCTGACTTTC. The rearrangement joins TRBV6-5 to TRBJ2-6; D is uncertain. This CDR3 has 16 residues. Germline CDR1 and CDR2: MNHEY and SVGAGI. V dropped 0 bases and J dropped 0 bases, with 6 bases sitting between them.

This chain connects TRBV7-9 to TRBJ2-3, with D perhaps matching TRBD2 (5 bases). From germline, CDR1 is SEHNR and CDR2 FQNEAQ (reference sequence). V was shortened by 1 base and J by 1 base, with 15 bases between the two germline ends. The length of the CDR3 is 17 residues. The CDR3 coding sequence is TGTGCCAGCAGCTTAGTGGGCCAGCGGTCTGGCACAGATACGCAGTATTTT. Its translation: CASSLVGQRSGTDTQYF.

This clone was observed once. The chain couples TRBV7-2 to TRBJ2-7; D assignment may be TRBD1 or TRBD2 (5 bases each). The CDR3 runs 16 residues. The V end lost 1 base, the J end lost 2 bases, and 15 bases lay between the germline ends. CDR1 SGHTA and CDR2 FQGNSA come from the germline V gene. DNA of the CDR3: TGTGCCAGCAGCTTAGGGGACGCTAGGAACCCCTACGAGCAGTACTTC. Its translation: CASSLGDARNPYEQYF.

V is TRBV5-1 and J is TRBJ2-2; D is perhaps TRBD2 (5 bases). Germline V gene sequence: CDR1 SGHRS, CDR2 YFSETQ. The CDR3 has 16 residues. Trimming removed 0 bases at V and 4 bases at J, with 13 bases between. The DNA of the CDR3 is TGCGCCAGCAGCTTGGATATGAGGGTAGCCACCGGGGAGCTGTTTTTT. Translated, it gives CASSLDMRVATGELFF. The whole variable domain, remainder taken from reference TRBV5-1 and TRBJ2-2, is KAGVTQTPRYLIKTRGQQVTLSCSPISGHRSVSWYQQTPGQGLQFLFEYFSETQRNKGNFPGRFSGRQFSNSRSEMNVSTLELGDSALYLCASSLDMRVATGELFFGEGSRLTVL.

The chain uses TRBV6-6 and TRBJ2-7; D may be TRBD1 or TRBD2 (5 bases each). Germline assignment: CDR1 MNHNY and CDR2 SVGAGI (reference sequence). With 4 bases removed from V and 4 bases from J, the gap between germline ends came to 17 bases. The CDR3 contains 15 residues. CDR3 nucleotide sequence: TGTGCCAGCAGTTCGCCGACAGTGGGAGCATACGAGCAGTACTTC. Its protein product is CASSSPTVGAYEQYF.

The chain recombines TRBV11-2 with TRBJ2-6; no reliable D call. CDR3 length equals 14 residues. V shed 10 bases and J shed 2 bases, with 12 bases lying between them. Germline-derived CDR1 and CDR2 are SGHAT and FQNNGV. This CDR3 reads CAITTGTGANVLTF. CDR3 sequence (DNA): TGTGCCATCACCACGGGCACTGGGGCCAACGTCCTGACTTTC.

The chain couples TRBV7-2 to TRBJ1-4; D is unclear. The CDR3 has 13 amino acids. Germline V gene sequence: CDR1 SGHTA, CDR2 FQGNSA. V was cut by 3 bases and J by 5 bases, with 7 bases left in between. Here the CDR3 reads CASSFVGNEKLFF. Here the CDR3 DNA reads TGTGCCAGCAGCTTCGTAGGAAATGAAAAACTGTTTTTT.

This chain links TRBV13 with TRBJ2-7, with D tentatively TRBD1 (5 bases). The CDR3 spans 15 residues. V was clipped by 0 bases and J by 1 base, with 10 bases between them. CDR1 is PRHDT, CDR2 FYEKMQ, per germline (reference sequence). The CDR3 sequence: CASSLGSGLSYEQYF. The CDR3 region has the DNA TGTGCCAGCAGCTTAGGGTCAGGGCTGTCCTACGAGCAGTACTTC. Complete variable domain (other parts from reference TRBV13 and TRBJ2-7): AAGVIQSPRHLIKEKRETATLKCYPIPRHDTVYWYQQGPGQDPQFLISFYEKMQSDKGSIPDRFSAQQFSDYHSELNMSSLELGDSALYFCASSLGSGLSYEQYFGPGTRLTVT.